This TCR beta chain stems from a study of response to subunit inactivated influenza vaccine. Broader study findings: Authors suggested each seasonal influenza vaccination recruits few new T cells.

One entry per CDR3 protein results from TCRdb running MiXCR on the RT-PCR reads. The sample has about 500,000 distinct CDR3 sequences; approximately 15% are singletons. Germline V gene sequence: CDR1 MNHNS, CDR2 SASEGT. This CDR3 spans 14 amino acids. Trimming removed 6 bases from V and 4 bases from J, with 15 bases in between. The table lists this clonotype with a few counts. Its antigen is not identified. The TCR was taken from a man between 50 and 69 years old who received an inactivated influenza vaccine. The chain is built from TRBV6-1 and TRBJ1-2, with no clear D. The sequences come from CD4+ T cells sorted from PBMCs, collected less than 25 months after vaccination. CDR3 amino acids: CASSQKRQPYGYTF. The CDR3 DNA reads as TGTGCCAGCAGCCAGAAGCGGCAGCCCTATGGCTACACCTTC.